The rows below give T cell receptor beta chains drawn from one sample of a study of CD8 T cells in ankylosing spondylitis. TCRdb used MiXCR to reprocess the 5' RACE reads, holding one entry per CDR3 protein. The sample yields 150,000 to 200,000 distinct CDR3 sequences, 25% to 35% seen once. Sequencing was performed on synovial fluid, either unsorted or a sorted T cell fraction (not recorded which). These receptor sequences come from a male donor with ankylosing spondylitis. Each CDR3 is given with its conserved first and last residue. The D gene is left open where the match is weak. Where a row states a size, it is once, few, many or the class of an expanded clone; other rows omit it.

V gene,clone size,J gene,D gene,CDR3 DNA,CDR3 protein
TRBV11-3,NA,TRBJ2-5,NA,TGTGCCAGCAGCAAAGGACGGCACCAAGAGACCCAGTACTTC,CASSKGRHQETQYF
TRBV5-5,few,TRBJ2-7,NA,TGTGCCAGCAGCCCGACTACCTTGAGCTCCTACGAGCAGTACTTC,CASSPTTLSSYEQYF
TRBV5-1,NA,TRBJ1-6,NA,TGCGCCAGCAGCACCGCGGGGGGAGGCTCACCCCTCCACTTT,CASSTAGGGSPLHF
TRBV6-2/TRBV6-3,few,TRBJ2-1,NA,TGTGCCAGCAGTTACGGGAGCTCCTACAATGAGCAGTTCTTC,CASSYGSSYNEQFF
TRBV15,many,TRBJ1-1,NA,TGTGCCACCAGCCCCCGTAGGACGGAGCTTTCTGAAGCTTTCTTT,CATSPRRTELSEAFF
TRBV2,few,TRBJ1-4,TRBD1,TGTGCCAGCCGAGGACAGGGGACGGGTAATGAAAAACTGTTTTTT,CASRGQGTGNEKLFF
TRBV4-1,few,TRBJ2-3,NA,TGCGCCAGCAGCCAACCTCGCGGGGTCGGGCACACAGATACGCAGTATTTT,CASSQPRGVGHTDTQYF
TRBV29-1,NA,TRBJ2-1,TRBD1,TGCAGTAGCTCAACAGGGGGGTTACAGTTCTTC,CSSSTGGLQFF
TRBV7-2,NA,TRBJ2-3,NA,TGTGCCAGCAGCGTGGTTGGTGGGGGAGACAGCACAGATACGCAGTATTTT,CASSVVGGGDSTDTQYF
TRBV6-1,NA,TRBJ1-2,NA,TGTGCCAGCAGTGAAGGCCTCGGGACACGGTATGGCTACACCTTC,CASSEGLGTRYGYTF
TRBV10-3,few,TRBJ1-4,NA,TGTGCCATCAGTGAGTCGACGGCAGCCATTAATGAAAAACTGTTTTTT,CAISESTAAINEKLFF
TRBV25-1,NA,TRBJ2-1,NA,TGTGCCAGCAGTGAAGAGCTAGCCTACAATGAGCAGTTCTTC,CASSEELAYNEQFF
TRBV11-2,few,TRBJ2-6,NA,TGTGCCAGCAGCTTAGTTCGTGCGGGGATCGGGGGCCCTGGGGCCAACGTCCTGACTTTC,CASSLVRAGIGGPGANVLTF
TRBV5-1,NA,TRBJ1-2,NA,TGCGCCAGCAGCTTGGACAGGGATGGCTACACCTTC,CASSLDRDGYTF
TRBV7-2,few,TRBJ1-5,NA,TGTGCCAGCAGCTTAAGTGGGGGCCAGCCCCAGCATTTT,CASSLSGGQPQHF
TRBV20-1,many,TRBJ2-1,NA,TGCAGTGCTAGAGGCTGGGAAGGGGAACGGTTCTTC,CSARGWEGERFF
TRBV25-1,NA,TRBJ2-7,TRBD2,TGTGCCAGCAGCCTAGCGGGATCCTACGAGCAGTACTTC,CASSLAGSYEQYF
TRBV5-1,NA,TRBJ2-3,NA,TGCGCCAGCAGCCTCCCCCACAGTGACGCAGATACGCAGTATTTT,CASSLPHSDADTQYF
TRBV7-8,NA,TRBJ2-7,TRBD2,TGTGCCAGCAGCGCCGGGACTAGCGTTCTAAAGAAGTACTTC,CASSAGTSVLKKYF
TRBV6-5,NA,TRBJ1-1,NA,TGTGCCAGCAGTTTGCTCGGGGGTGGCACTGAAGCTTTCTTT,CASSLLGGGTEAFF
TRBV12-3/TRBV12-4,medium-sized,TRBJ1-5,NA,TGTGCCAGCAGCTTGAGAAGACAGACGAGGACCAATCAGCCCCAGCATTTT,CASSLRRQTRTNQPQHF
TRBV28,NA,TRBJ1-4,NA,TGTGCCAGCAGTTCGCGGGCGATGAATGAAAAACTGTTTTTT,CASSSRAMNEKLFF
TRBV27,NA,TRBJ1-1,NA,TGTGCCAGCAGTCCAGGGTCGGGGCGGGCTTTCTTT,CASSPGSGRAFF
TRBV2,NA,TRBJ2-1,NA,TGTGCCAGCAACCTGGGGGGATTGAGGGGGAATGAGCAGTTCTTC,CASNLGGLRGNEQFF
TRBV5-6,few,TRBJ2-1,TRBD2,TGTGCCAGCAGCTTGGGTCCCCGGCTAGCGGATCACAATGAGCAGTTCTTC,CASSLGPRLADHNEQFF
TRBV3-1,many,TRBJ1-2,TRBD1,TGTGCCAGCAGCCCTCCGGACAGGGGGCTCGGAGGCTACACCTTC,CASSPPDRGLGGYTF
TRBV10-3,few,TRBJ1-1,NA,TGTGCCACCTCCCCCGAGGGGCTCATGAACACTGAAGCTTTCTTT,CATSPEGLMNTEAFF
TRBV5-1,NA,TRBJ2-5,TRBD2,TGCGCCAGCAGCTCCGGGACTAGCGGGGGGGCCGCGTCTTTAGAGACCCAGTACTTC,CASSSGTSGGAASLETQYF
TRBV7-9,NA,TRBJ1-2,TRBD1,TGTGCCAGCAGCCGCGGACAGGGTGGAGAGTTGGGCTACACCTTC,CASSRGQGGELGYTF
TRBV18,NA,TRBJ2-2,NA,TGTGCCAGCTCACCGCTACAGAGATCCACCGGGGAGCTGTTTTTT,CASSPLQRSTGELFF
TRBV6-1,NA,TRBJ2-4,TRBD1,TGTGCCAGCAGGACGGGACAGGCTGGAAACATTCAGTACTTC,CASRTGQAGNIQYF
TRBV12-3/TRBV12-4,medium-sized,TRBJ2-5,NA,TGTGCCAGCAGTTTCGGCCTCCAAGAGACCCAGTACTTC,CASSFGLQETQYF
TRBV12-3/TRBV12-4,NA,TRBJ2-5,NA,TGTGCCAGCAGTAGAAAAAGGGCAGGCCAAGCGACCCAGTACTTC,CASSRKRAGQATQYF
TRBV7-8,NA,TRBJ2-7,NA,TGTGCCAGCAGCTTCATTAGCGGCGGAGGGCCTGTCGCCTACGAGCAGTACTTC,CASSFISGGGPVAYEQYF
TRBV5-1,NA,TRBJ1-6,TRBD1,TGCGCCAGCAGCAGGGGACAGGATAATTCACCCCTCCACTTT,CASSRGQDNSPLHF
TRBV6-1,NA,TRBJ2-1,NA,TGTGCCAGCGGGGGACGGCGGAACAATGAGCAGTTCTTC,CASGGRRNNEQFF
TRBV15,NA,TRBJ2-5,TRBD2,TGTGCCACCAGCCCCCCCGGGTTAGCGGGAGAGGGAGAGACCCAGTACTTC,CATSPPGLAGEGETQYF
TRBV18,many,TRBJ1-1,NA,TGTGCCAGCTCACGGGGACGCAAGGATGAAGCTTTCTTT,CASSRGRKDEAFF
TRBV28,NA,TRBJ1-4,TRBD1,TGTGCCAGCAGCCTGGGGGACAGGGAAGTAAAACTGTTTTTT,CASSLGDREVKLFF
TRBV12-3/TRBV12-4,NA,TRBJ2-1,NA,TGTGCCAGCAGTCCCAGGACAGAAAGGCACAATGAGCAGTTCTTC,CASSPRTERHNEQFF
TRBV7-9,few,TRBJ1-6,TRBD1,TGTGCCAGCAGCACGGACAGGGAAGATAATTCACCCCTCCACTTT,CASSTDREDNSPLHF
TRBV27,NA,TRBJ2-1,NA,TGTGCCAGCAGTCGAAGCCAGGGATTCTTCTCCTACAATGAGCAGTTCTTC,CASSRSQGFFSYNEQFF
TRBV20-1,NA,TRBJ2-1,NA,TGCAGTGCTAGATGGGGGAGTAACTACAATGAGCAGTTCTTC,CSARWGSNYNEQFF
TRBV12-3/TRBV12-4,NA,TRBJ1-2,NA,TGTGCCAGCAGTCGGCCCCCCGATAACTATGGCTACACCTTC,CASSRPPDNYGYTF
TRBV6-5,few,TRBJ1-6,TRBD1,TGTGCCAGCAGTTACGATGGCGCAGGGGGTTCACCCCTCCACTTT,CASSYDGAGGSPLHF
TRBV20-1,few,TRBJ2-7,NA,TGCAGTGCTAGAGAAACACAGATCCACGAGCAGTACTTC,CSARETQIHEQYF
TRBV12-3/TRBV12-4,NA,TRBJ1-1,TRBD1,TGTGCCAGCAGTTACAGGGGGAGTCGTGGGATCGACACTGAAGCTTTCTTT,CASSYRGSRGIDTEAFF
TRBV6-2/TRBV6-3,few,TRBJ2-7,TRBD1,TGTGCCAGCAGTGCCGGGACAGTCACCTACGAGCAGTACTTC,CASSAGTVTYEQYF
TRBV5-1,NA,TRBJ2-1,TRBD2,TGCGCCAGCAGCTCAGCGGGGGGGGTTAGCGGAGCCTACAATGAGCAGTTCTTC,CASSSAGGVSGAYNEQFF
TRBV15,few,TRBJ1-2,NA,TGTGCCACCAGCAGAAATCGGGACGGGGGGAACTATGGCTACACCTTC,CATSRNRDGGNYGYTF
TRBV3-1,few,TRBJ2-5,NA,TGTGCCAGCAGCCAGGCGGTCCTAGGGGGACTGCCTAAATACTTC,CASSQAVLGGLPKYF
TRBV7-9,NA,TRBJ1-6,TRBD1,TGTGCCAGCAGCCCCCAAGGACAGGGCACCCTCCACTTT,CASSPQGQGTLHF
TRBV18,few,TRBJ2-3,TRBD1,TGTGCCAGCTCACCGTCTCAACAGGGGGGCACAGATACGCAGTATTTT,CASSPSQQGGTDTQYF
TRBV5-1,once,TRBJ1-1,TRBD1,TGCGCCAGCAGCTTGGCAGGAGGGACAGGGGGTTTTAATGAAGCTTTCTTT,CASSLAGGTGGFNEAFF